This T cell receptor (beta chain) was sequenced in a study of blood T cells in healthy people across ages. Background on the study: In model experiments, template switching was able to capture about one barcoded beta molecule for every two T cells that were present. The study's findings and limits: Among long-lived donors, naive CD4+ cells were more numerous and diversity higher than in aged donors. Estimated diversity, derived from one million T cells, was regarded as an underestimate.

V shed 7 bases and J shed 9 bases, with 20 bases lying between them. The CDR3 is 15 residues long. The germline V gene has CDR1 SGDLS and CDR2 YYNGEE. On this clonotype: Its matching antigen is unknown.

A sample-barcoded 5' primer and a J-beta primer mix were used in a second PCR of about 7 to 11 cycles. One entry per CDR3 protein results from TCRdb running MiXCR on the 5' RACE reads. Of some 1.5 million distinct CDR3 sequences in the sample, under 30% are singletons; the top ten hold 7.7%. V and J are TRBV9 and TRBJ1-6, with no clear D. The sequenced sample was blood. The clonotype was recovered from a woman in her 30s in good health. The CDR3 here is CASGSVRGGPSPLHF. The CDR3 DNA reads as TGTGCCAGCGGCAGCGTGAGAGGCGGCCCTTCACCCCTCCACTTT.